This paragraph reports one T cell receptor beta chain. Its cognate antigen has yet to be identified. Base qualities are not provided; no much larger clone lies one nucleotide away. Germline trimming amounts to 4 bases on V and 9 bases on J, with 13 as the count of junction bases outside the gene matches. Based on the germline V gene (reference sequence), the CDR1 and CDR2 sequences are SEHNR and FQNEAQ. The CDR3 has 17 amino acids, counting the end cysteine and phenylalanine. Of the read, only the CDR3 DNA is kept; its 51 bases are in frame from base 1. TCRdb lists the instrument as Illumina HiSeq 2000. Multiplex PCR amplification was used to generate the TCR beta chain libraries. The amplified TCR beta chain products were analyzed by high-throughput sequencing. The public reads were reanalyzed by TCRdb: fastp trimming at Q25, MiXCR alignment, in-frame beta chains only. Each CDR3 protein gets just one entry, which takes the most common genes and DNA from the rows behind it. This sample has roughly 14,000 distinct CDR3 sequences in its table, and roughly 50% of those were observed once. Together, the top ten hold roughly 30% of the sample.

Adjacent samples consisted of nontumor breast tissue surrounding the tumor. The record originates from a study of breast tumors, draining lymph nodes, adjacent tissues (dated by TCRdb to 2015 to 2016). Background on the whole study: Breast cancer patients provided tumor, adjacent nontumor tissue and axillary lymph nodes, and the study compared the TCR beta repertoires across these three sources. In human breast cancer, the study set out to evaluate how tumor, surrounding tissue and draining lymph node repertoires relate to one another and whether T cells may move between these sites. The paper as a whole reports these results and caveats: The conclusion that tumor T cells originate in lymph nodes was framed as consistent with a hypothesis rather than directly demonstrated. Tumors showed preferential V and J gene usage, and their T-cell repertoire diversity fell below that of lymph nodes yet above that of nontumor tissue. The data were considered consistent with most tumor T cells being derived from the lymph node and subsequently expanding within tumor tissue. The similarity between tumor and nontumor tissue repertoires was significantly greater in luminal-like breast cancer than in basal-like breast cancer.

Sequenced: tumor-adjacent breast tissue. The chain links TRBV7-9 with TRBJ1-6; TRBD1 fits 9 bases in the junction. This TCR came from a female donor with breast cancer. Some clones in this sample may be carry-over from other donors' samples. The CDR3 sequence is CASSSHELTGGSSPLHF. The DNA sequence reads TGTGCCAGCAGCTCACACGAACTGACAGGGGGTAGTTCACCCCTCCACTTT.